This record looks at one T cell receptor beta chain sequence and its context. This receptor's antigen is unknown. No quality values exist for individual bases; no much larger clone is one base distant. The CDR3 covers 17 residues, taking in both the cysteine and the phenylalanine. The CDR3 DNA has 51 bases and is translated from base 1. According to the germline V gene (reference sequence), CDR1 reads LGHDT and CDR2 reads YNNKEL. V has 4 bases trimmed and J has 7 bases trimmed; junction bases matching no gene number 15. The data derive from a study of molecular identifiers for immune sequencing clone quantification (dated by TCRdb to between 2017 and 2018). A note on the overall study: For a replicate experiment, the RNA from either roughly 18,000 or 92,000 naive CD8 T cells was divided into five aliquots, and four of those aliquots went on to sequencing. This methods study benchmarked molecular-identifier clustering-based TCR repertoire sequencing (MIDCIRS) and TCR RNA copy counting, using CD8 T cells to do so.

Libraries of naive CD8 T cells were generated from about 21,000 to 970,000 sorted cells, with 10%, 30% or 50% of the purified RNA used. Naive CD8 T cells were FACS-sorted as CD8+CD4-CCR7+CD45RA+ on a BD FACSAria II into RLT Plus buffer. Ten to eleven TCR copies' worth of Jurkat RNA were spiked into roughly 18,000-1,000,000 naive CD8 T cell samples to test detection sensitivity. CD8 T cells were enriched with RosetteSep CD8+ T Cell Enrichment Cocktail and Ficoll-Paque, followed by ACK red cell lysis. Results the study describes overall, beyond this receptor: Modeling indicated about three TCR RNA copies recovered per cell, compared with about 10 by digital PCR, which implies a capture efficiency of approximately 30%. Without barcode sub-clustering, chimeric consensus sequences inflated TCR diversity; chimeras reached as high as 47%. Clones above 20 RNA copies held over 99% of molecules in CMV-specific effector cells but under 1% in naive cells. Highly expanded clone sizes could be underestimated if identical TCR molecules share a barcode. Even against a background of around 900,000 naive CD8 T cells, spiked-in Jurkat TCR RNA amounting to a single cell's worth was reported to be detectable. Spiked-in Jurkat TCR RNA (approximately 10 copies' worth), which is not part of the donor repertoire, was contained in the naive libraries.

Preparation of the library involved PCR. The run used an Illumina HiSeq 4000. Bulk TCR libraries were generated as previously described, with the TCR primers listed in Table S5 used. Total RNA was purified with the Qiagen AllPrep DNA/RNA kit. Reads from multiple sequencing runs of the same library were pooled before analysis. In the authors' own workflow: Reads were retained only if an exact TCR constant sequence was present, and the retained reads were trimmed to 150 nt and grouped according to their 12-nt molecular barcodes. Reads inside each barcode group were sub-clustered using a 15% Levenshtein threshold, and a quality-weighted consensus sequence was constructed for each RNA molecule. Non-functional sequences were excluded, and lower-count sequences lying one edit away from another sequence were also excluded. On the basis of fitting two negative binomial distributions, barcode sub-clusters with fewer than 20% of the maximum read count were discarded. The public reads were reprocessed in TCRdb via fastp at Q25 and MiXCR, keeping in-frame beta chains. Each CDR3 protein gets just one entry, which takes the most common genes and DNA from the rows behind it. The V and J calls were not made by the authors but by TCRdb's processing. The sample table records some 320,000 distinct CDR3 sequences; about 22% of these occur just once. Over 0.7% of the sample goes to the ten largest clones.

Sequenced: naive CD8+ T cells from blood, with Jurkat cell RNA spiked in. The cell subset or site label here, explained by the study, means: FACS-sorted CD8+CD4-CCR7+CD45RA+ naive T cells. This clonotype was obtained from a human donor in good health. Some libraries in this study had Jurkat cell RNA spiked in. Recombination joined TRBV3-1 with TRBJ2-1; 8 bases in between match TRBD2. The nucleotides are TGTGCCAGCAGCCCACCCCCGGGAGATGCGGGAGGAAATGAGCAGTTCTTC. The resulting protein is CASSPPPGDAGGNEQFF.